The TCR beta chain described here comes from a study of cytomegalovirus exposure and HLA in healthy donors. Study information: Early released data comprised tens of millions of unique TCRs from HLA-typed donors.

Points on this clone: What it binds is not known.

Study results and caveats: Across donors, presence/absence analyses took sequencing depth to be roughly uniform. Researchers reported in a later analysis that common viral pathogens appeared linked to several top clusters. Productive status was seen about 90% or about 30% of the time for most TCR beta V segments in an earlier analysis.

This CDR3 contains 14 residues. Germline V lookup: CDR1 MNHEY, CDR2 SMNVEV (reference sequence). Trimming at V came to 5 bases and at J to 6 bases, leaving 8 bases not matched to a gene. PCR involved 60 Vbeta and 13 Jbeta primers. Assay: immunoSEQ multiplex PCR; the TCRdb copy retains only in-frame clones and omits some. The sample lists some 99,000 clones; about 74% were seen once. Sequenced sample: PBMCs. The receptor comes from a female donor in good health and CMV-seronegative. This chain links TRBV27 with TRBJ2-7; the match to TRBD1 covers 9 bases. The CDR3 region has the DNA TGTGCCAGCAGTCCTCGGGACAGGGTAGGCGAGCAGTACTTC. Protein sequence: CASSPRDRVGEQYF.